This TCR beta chain was sequenced in a study of regulatory T cells in long-lasting Graves disease. The study, taken as a whole, reports: Favored usage of TRBV28, TRBJ1-2 and TRBJ2-5 was recorded in persistent disease.

Time point here: newly diagnosed GD, antithyroid drugs for less than 3 months. TCR sequences were obtained from RNA taken from PBMCs. This clonotype was counted ten times or more. As yet, its antigen is unknown. Compared with germline, one end of the junction differs, possibly owing to a read error. Investigators prepared the TCR beta libraries by applying iRepertoire HTBI primers and Arm-PCR of CDR3 regions. TCRdb re-derived calls from the multiplex PCR reads in MiXCR, one entry per CDR3 protein. The profile covers about 220,000 distinct CDR3 sequences, with roughly a fifth appearing a single time and over 9.5% taken by the ten largest. The CDR3 is made up of 13 amino acids. CDR1 and CDR2 (germline): SSHAT, FNYEAQ (reference sequence). This same sample was also taken into another study, of T cells in Graves' hyperthyroidism and ophthalmopathy. That report notes: Blood held most thyroid clonotypes expanded above 0.001 frequency.

This chain uses TRBV7-7 with TRBJ2-1; D is possibly TRBD1 or TRBD2 (5 bases each). Sample: peripheral blood mononuclear cells (PBMCs), taken at new diagnosis, from a patient treated with antithyroid drugs. The clonotype comes from a woman aged 25-40 years with Graves disease. The CDR3 DNA reads TGTGCTAGCAGTCTCGGGGCAAGGGATGAGCAGTTCTTC. Its translation: CASSLGARDEQFF.